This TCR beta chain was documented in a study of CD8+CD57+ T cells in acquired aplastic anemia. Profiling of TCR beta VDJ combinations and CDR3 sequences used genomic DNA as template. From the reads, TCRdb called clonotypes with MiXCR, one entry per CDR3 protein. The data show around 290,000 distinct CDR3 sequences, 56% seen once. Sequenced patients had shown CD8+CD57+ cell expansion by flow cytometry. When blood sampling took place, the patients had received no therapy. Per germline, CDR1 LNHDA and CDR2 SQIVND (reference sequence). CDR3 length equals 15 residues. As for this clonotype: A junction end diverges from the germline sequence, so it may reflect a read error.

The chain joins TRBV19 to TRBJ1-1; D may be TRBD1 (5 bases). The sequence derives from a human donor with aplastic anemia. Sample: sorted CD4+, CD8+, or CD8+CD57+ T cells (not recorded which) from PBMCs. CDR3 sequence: CASSRSPQTETEASF. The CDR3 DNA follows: TGTGCCAGTAGTAGGTCCCCACAGACAGAAACTGAAGCTTCCTTT.